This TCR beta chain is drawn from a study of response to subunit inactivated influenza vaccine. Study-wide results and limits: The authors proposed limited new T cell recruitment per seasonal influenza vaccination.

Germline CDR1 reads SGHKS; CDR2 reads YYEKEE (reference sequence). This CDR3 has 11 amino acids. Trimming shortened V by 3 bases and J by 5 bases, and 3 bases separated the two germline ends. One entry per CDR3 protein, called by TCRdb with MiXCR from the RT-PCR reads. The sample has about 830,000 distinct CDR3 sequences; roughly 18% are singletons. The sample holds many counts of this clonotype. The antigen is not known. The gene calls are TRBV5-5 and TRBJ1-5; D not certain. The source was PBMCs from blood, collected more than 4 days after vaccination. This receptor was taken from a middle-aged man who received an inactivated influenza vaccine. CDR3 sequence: CASSSDQPQHF. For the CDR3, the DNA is TGTGCCAGCAGCTCGGATCAGCCCCAGCATTTT.